This T cell receptor (beta chain) was identified during a study of cytomegalovirus exposure and HLA in healthy donors. The PCR contained 60 Vbeta and 13 Jbeta primers. TCRdb keeps only in-frame clones here, not all; method: immunoSEQ multiplex PCR. The sample shows 150,000 to 200,000 clones, around 75% of them seen only once. Looked up from germline, CDR1 is MNHNS and CDR2 is SASEGT. The V and J ends lost 2 bases and 7 bases, in that order; junction bases with no gene match: 11. This CDR3 spans 17 amino acids. The TCR sequence derives from a man between 18 and 35 years old in good health and CMV-seropositive. Material: PBMCs. V and J are TRBV6-1 and TRBJ2-1; 10 bases agree with TRBD2. For the CDR3, the DNA is TGTGCCAGCAGTGAAATCCCCGGGACTAGCGTGGCGAATGAGCAGTTCTTC. Its protein product is CASSEIPGTSVANEQFF.